This is a list of T cell receptor beta chains from one sample in a study of blood T cell repertoires in COVID-19. Assay: immunoSEQ multiplex PCR; the TCRdb copy retains only in-frame clones and omits some. The sample shows around 180,000 clones, more than 70% of them seen only once. The sample comprised peripheral blood. The receptors derive from a human donor in a cohort sampled during active COVID-19. Both conserved end residues are part of each CDR3. D genes are given only for firm matches. Rows may omit the clone size; those that give it use once, few, many or a size class.

j_call d_call clone_size v_call cdr3_nt cdr3_aa
TRBJ2-7 TRBD2 NA TRBV2 TGTGCCAGCAGGGAGACTAGCGGGGGAAACTACGAGCAGTACTTC CASRETSGGNYEQYF
TRBJ2-7 TRBD1 NA TRBV5-1 TGCGCCAGCAGCTTCTTGCCTTTGGGACAGGGAGGATCCTACGAGCAGTACTTC CASSFLPLGQGGSYEQYF
TRBJ2-1 NA NA TRBV10-3 TGTGCCACTCTAGACAGTACGAATGAGCAGTTCTTC CATLDSTNEQFF
TRBJ2-5 NA NA TRBV27 TGTGCCAGCAGGCCCAAGATAGGGGAAGAGACCCAGTACTTC CASRPKIGEETQYF
TRBJ2-7 TRBD1 few TRBV7-9 TGTGCCAGCAGGGGACAGGGGGCCTACGAGCAGTACTTC CASRGQGAYEQYF
TRBJ1-2 NA NA TRBV9 TGTGCCAGCAGCACCTGGGCTGGGTATGGCTACACCTTC CASSTWAGYGYTF
TRBJ1-3 TRBD1 NA TRBV14 TGTGCCAGCAGCACCCACAGGGGAATCTCTGGAAACACCATATATTTT CASSTHRGISGNTIYF
TRBJ2-1 NA NA TRBV6-5 TGTGCCAGCAGACCAGCGGATCGCTCCTACAATGAGCAGTTCTTC CASRPADRSYNEQFF
TRBJ2-1 TRBD2 NA TRBV4-3 TGCGCCAGCAGCCAAGTTGGAGCGGGGGGGTACAATGAGCAGTTCTTC CASSQVGAGGYNEQFF
TRBJ2-7 TRBD1 NA TRBV6-2/TRBV6-3 TGTGCCAGCAGTTCCGGACAGGGGAGGGACGAGCAGTACTTC CASSSGQGRDEQYF
TRBJ1-3 NA once TRBV30 TGTGCCTGGAGTGTACACAGGGTTGGAAACACCATATATTTT CAWSVHRVGNTIYF
TRBJ1-1 NA NA TRBV21-1 TGTGCCAGCAGCAAAGGCGGTTACAGGGAAGGGGACACTGAAGCTTTCTTT CASSKGGYREGDTEAFF
TRBJ2-3 TRBD1 NA TRBV2 TGTGCCGGGACAGGCTTGGCAGATACGCAGTATTTT CAGTGLADTQYF
TRBJ2-2 NA once TRBV7-2 TGTGCCAGCAGCTCTCCAGGAGGAAGGGCGAACACCGGGGAGCTGTTTTTT CASSSPGGRANTGELFF
TRBJ2-1 TRBD2 once TRBV10-3 TGTGCCATCGGTAGGTTAGCGGGGAACAATGAGCAGTTCTTC CAIGRLAGNNEQFF
TRBJ1-6 NA NA TRBV2 TGTGCCAGCAGCGGTCCAGGGCTTTCACCCCTCCACTTT CASSGPGLSPLHF
TRBJ2-5 NA NA TRBV7-8 TGTGCCAGCAGCTTAGCGGAGCCCGGTGTGACCCAGTACTTC CASSLAEPGVTQYF
TRBJ2-1 TRBD2 NA TRBV2 TGTGCCAGCAGCCCCACTAGCGGGGGGCTCCACAATGAGCAGTTCTTC CASSPTSGGLHNEQFF
TRBJ1-3 NA NA TRBV10-3 TGTGCCATCAGTTCAACAGGTGCTGGAAACACCATATATTTT CAISSTGAGNTIYF
TRBJ1-4 TRBD1 NA TRBV15 TGTGCCACCAGCAGGATCATGGACAGGGGAGGTGAAAAACTGTTTTTT CATSRIMDRGGEKLFF
TRBJ1-2 TRBD1 NA TRBV19 TGTGCCAGTAGTACCCTGACAGGGACCGGCTACACCTTC CASSTLTGTGYTF
TRBJ1-2 NA NA TRBV12-3/TRBV12-4 TGTGCCAGCAACCGAGCGCCGGCCGATGGCTACACCTTC CASNRAPADGYTF
TRBJ1-4 NA NA TRBV9 TGTGCCAGCAGCTCACAGGGTACGACTAATGAAAAACTGTTTTTT CASSSQGTTNEKLFF
TRBJ2-1 NA NA TRBV15 TGTGCCACCAGCAGAGGACTCGGACAGCCCTGGGTAAATGAGCAGTTCTTC CATSRGLGQPWVNEQFF
TRBJ1-2 NA NA TRBV7-9 TGTGCCAGCAGCTTAAAACAGAACTATGGCTACACCTTC CASSLKQNYGYTF
TRBJ1-1 TRBD1 NA TRBV29-1 TGCAGCGTTACGGACAGGGGGGACACTGAAGCTTTCTTT CSVTDRGDTEAFF
TRBJ1-4 NA NA TRBV2 TGTGCCAGCAGCTACACAGGAGAAAAACTGTTTTTT CASSYTGEKLFF
TRBJ2-1 TRBD2 once TRBV6-2/TRBV6-3 TGTGCCAGCAGTCTTGGGACTAGCGGGAACAATGAGCAGTTCTTC CASSLGTSGNNEQFF
TRBJ2-1 TRBD1 NA TRBV18 TGTGCCAGCTGCCCGGGACAGGCCTACAATGAGCAGTTCTTC CASCPGQAYNEQFF
TRBJ1-5 NA NA TRBV12-5 TGTGCTAGTGGTTTGGGGGGGGTTAGCAATCAGCCCCAGCATTTT CASGLGGVSNQPQHF
TRBJ1-1 NA NA TRBV27 TGTGCCAGCAGTTTAAGGGGAGGCACTGAAGCTTTCTTT CASSLRGGTEAFF
TRBJ2-1 TRBD2 NA TRBV3-1/TRBV3-2 TGTGCCAGCAGCCAACCCCTTCTAGCGGGGGTTAATGAGCAGTTCTTC CASSQPLLAGVNEQFF
TRBJ1-2 NA few TRBV2 TGTGCCAGCAGTGAAGGGACTAGGGGTTATGGCTACACCTTC CASSEGTRGYGYTF
TRBJ1-4 NA NA TRBV19 TGTGCCAGCAGCACGAACGGCGGATACGAAAAACTGTTTTTT CASSTNGGYEKLFF
TRBJ1-1 NA NA TRBV11-2 TGTGCCAGCAGCTCACAGGGAGGGACTGAAGCTTTCTTT CASSSQGGTEAFF
TRBJ2-6 TRBD1 NA TRBV24-1 TGTGCCACCAGTGGTACCGGGACAGGGCTCCTGACTTTC CATSGTGTGLLTF
TRBJ1-5 NA NA TRBV19 TGTGCCAGTAGTATAGATCTATATACTGCCCTCAGGGTTCAGCCCCAGCATTTT CASSIDLYTALRVQPQHF
TRBJ2-7 TRBD1 NA TRBV5-5 TGTGCCAGCAGCTTGGCCGGGGGACAGGGGTCCTACGAGCAGTACTTC CASSLAGGQGSYEQYF
TRBJ2-7 NA once TRBV3-1/TRBV3-2 TGTGCCAGCAGCCTTAAGAGTTGGGGCCCCTTCTACGAGCAGTACTTC CASSLKSWGPFYEQYF
TRBJ1-1 NA NA TRBV19 TGTGCCAGTAGTGCGGGGGCTGAAGCTTTCTTT CASSAGAEAFF
TRBJ1-5 TRBD1 NA TRBV4-3 TGCGCCAGCAGCCAAGAAGGGGACAGTCCCAATCAGCCCCAGCATTTT CASSQEGDSPNQPQHF
TRBJ1-1 NA NA TRBV7-2 TGTGCCAGCAGCCCTAGACCTACTTCTTCGACAGTATTCCCCACTGAAGCTTTCTTT CASSPRPTSSTVFPTEAFF
TRBJ2-7 NA NA TRBV27 TGTGCCAGCAGTTCTCGATCAGAAAGCTCCTACGAGCAGTACTTC CASSSRSESSYEQYF
TRBJ1-1 NA NA TRBV7-2 TGTGCCAGCAGCTTGAACCCGGGGGGGGTGAACACTGAAGCTTTCTTT CASSLNPGGVNTEAFF
TRBJ1-1 NA NA TRBV7-9 TGTGCCAGCAGCTCCTCGGAGGATACTGAAGCTTTCTTT CASSSSEDTEAFF
TRBJ2-7 TRBD2 NA TRBV18 TGTGCCAGCTCACCAGGTAGCGGGGCCTACGAGCAGTACTTC CASSPGSGAYEQYF
TRBJ1-2 TRBD1 NA TRBV6-5 TGTGCCAGCAGCGCCTACAGGGGGCATGTTGGCTACACCTTC CASSAYRGHVGYTF
TRBJ2-3 TRBD2 NA TRBV9 TGTGCCAGCAGCGTAGGGGTAGCGGGAGGTTACACAGATACGCAGTATTTT CASSVGVAGGYTDTQYF
TRBJ2-1 TRBD2 NA TRBV7-2 TGTGCCAGCAGCCAAGCGGGAGTCGCCTACAATGAGCAGTTCTTC CASSQAGVAYNEQFF
TRBJ2-1 TRBD1 NA TRBV2 TGTGCCAGCAGGGGCAGGGGGACCTACAATGAGCAGTTCTTC CASRGRGTYNEQFF
TRBJ2-2 NA few TRBV3-1/TRBV3-2 TGTGCCAGCAGCCCAAACTACAGGATGTGGGGGGAGCTGTTTTTT CASSPNYRMWGELFF
TRBJ1-1 NA NA TRBV7-2 TGTGCCAGCAGCTTAGAATCCCCCGGGGGAGGAGCTTTCTTT CASSLESPGGGAFF
TRBJ2-3 NA once TRBV7-2 TGTGCCAGCAGCCCACAGGGCGGGGGACGCACAGATACGCAGTATTTT CASSPQGGGRTDTQYF
TRBJ1-1 NA few TRBV4-1 TGCGCCAGCAGCCAAGGGACAGATATGAACACTGAAGCTTTCTTT CASSQGTDMNTEAFF
TRBJ2-3 TRBD1 NA TRBV9 TGTGCCAGCAGCGTAGTCTCTGGGACAGGGGATCGGTATTTT CASSVVSGTGDRYF